This TCR beta chain was retrieved from a study of T cell responses to AZD1222 COVID-19 vaccine. Study findings and constraints: Vaccine-associated CD4 TCRs spanned spike, dominant at 160-218 and 743-854. Breadth and depth of Spike-specific TCRs rose after two AZD1222 doses.

In the case of this clone: No antigen is known for it.

CDR1 LGHDT and CDR2 YNNKEL come from the germline V gene (reference sequence). The CDR3 runs 18 residues. V shed 1 base, J shed 3 bases, and the junction held 9 bases outside the gene matches. Only in-frame clones appear in the TCRdb table, and some are missing; sequencing was by immunoSEQ multiplex PCR. The sample records some 130,000 clones, around nine tenths being singletons. The chain uses TRBV3-1 (or the pseudogene TRBV3-2) and TRBJ2-2; 9 bases align to TRBD2. The clonotype was recovered from an adult in good health. The sequencing here drew on peripheral blood, taken on day 0 of AZD1222 vaccination. CDR3 in DNA: TGTGCCAGCAGCCAAGCTAGCGGGATCTTGGGATACACCGGGGAGCTGTTTTTT. Its protein is CASSQASGILGYTGELFF.